This T cell receptor (beta chain) derives from a study of blood T cell repertoires in COVID-19. For the study at large: Samples taken during acute and convalescent COVID-19 were collected in the United States, Italy and Spain. Sample material is recorded as cDNA or gDNA derived from T cells, B-cell-depleted T cells, or PBMCs.

This clone has a handful of counts. Under the authors' procedure: By means of reference gene primer amplification, nucleated cell counts were estimated. Profiling relied on immunoSEQ multiplex PCR, and the TCRdb table lists in-frame clones only, not all of them. V and J calls and clone size are given by that table; D and trimming were obtained from the DNA. The sample shows about 240,000 clones, approximately 78% of them seen only once. Sequencing was done on a sample of peripheral blood. The TCR originated in a woman aged 55-75 years with active or convalescent COVID-19.

The CDR3 sequence is CASRPDRVLGYGYTF. The CDR3 DNA follows: TGTGCCAGCAGGCCTGACAGGGTCTTAGGCTATGGCTACACCTTC. The chain recombines TRBV6-2 or TRBV6-3 with TRBJ1-2, with 7 bases that match TRBD1. This CDR3 has 15 amino acids. Trimming cost V 6 bases and J 4 bases; bases outside gene matches: 11. Germline V gives CDR1 MNHEY, CDR2 SVGEGT.